This paragraph covers one TCR beta chain sequence. Its matching antigen is unknown. Germline trimming cut 2 bases from V and 6 bases from J; bases unmatched to any gene: 9. Germline V lookup: CDR1 DFQATT, CDR2 SNEGSKA (reference sequence). The CDR3 covers 14 residues. This sample is part of a study of blood T cells in healthy people across ages. Study-wide results and caveats: The percentage of naive T cells correlated strongly with TCR beta diversity. Naive CD4+ cells and diversity were both higher in long-lived donors than in aged donors.

PCR was performed a second time for roughly 7 to 11 cycles using a sample-barcoded 5' primer and a J-beta primer mix. Each of the cDNA molecules was tagged by a template-switch adaptor with 12 random nucleotides. One entry per CDR3 protein results from TCRdb running MiXCR on the 5' RACE reads. The sample lists over 700,000 distinct CDR3 sequences; roughly 50% were seen once. This clonotype was obtained from a man older than 75 in good health. This chain joins TRBV20-1 and TRBJ1-2; 7 bases map to TRBD1. Source material: blood. This chain's CDR3 is CSARPFDRVDGYTF. CDR3 sequence (DNA): TGCAGTGCTAGACCATTCGACAGGGTGGATGGCTACACCTTC.